This entry lists 8 T cell receptor beta chains sequenced from one sample in a study of T cells in localized non-small cell lung cancer. The protocol was immunoSEQ multiplex PCR, while the TCRdb copy is restricted to in-frame clones and leaves out a portion. Among fewer than 50,000 clones listed, approximately 80% were seen once. This specimen was PBMCs, taken before any cancer treatment. The receptors here all came from a man aged 40 to 75 with stage II lung adenocarcinoma.

This rearrangement joins TRBV5-1 to TRBJ2-4; TRBD1 agrees at 9 bases. The CDR3 length is 14 residues. In germline, CDR1 is SGHRS, CDR2 YFSETQ. J gave up 8 bases and V 5 bases, and 8 bases lay outside the gene matches. CDR3 sequence: CASSLIDRGDIQYF. The CDR3 DNA follows: TGCGCCAGCAGTTTGATAGACAGGGGGGACATTCAGTACTTC.

DNA for the CDR3: TGTGCCAGCTGCCGGGCCCAGTTCGACGAGCAGTACTTC. Protein: CASCRAQFDEQYF. The chain is built from TRBV2 and TRBJ2-7; D uncertain. V shed 8 bases and J shed 5 bases, with 16 bases lying between them. The germline V gene has CDR1 SNHLY and CDR2 FYNNEI. CDR3 length equals 13 residues.

This clone was observed a handful of times. This chain joins TRBV2 and TRBJ1-3; D perhaps matches TRBD1 (6 bases). V was shortened by 4 bases and J by 1 base, with 20 bases between the two germline ends. Germline CDR1 is SNHLY and CDR2 is FYNNEI. CDR3 length equals 18 residues. The CDR3 nucleotides read TGTGCCAGCAGTGCACCGGGACACTTTTTTCTTTCTGGAAACACCATATATTTT. It translates to CASSAPGHFFLSGNTIYF. Combining the CDR3 with reference TRBV2 and TRBJ1-3 gives the whole variable domain EPEVTQTPSHQVTQMGQEVILRCVPISNHLYFYWYRQILGQKVEFLVSFYNNEISEKSEIFDDQFSVERPDGSNFTLKIRSTKLEDSAMYFCASSAPGHFFLSGNTIYFGEGSWLTVV.

This clone has just one count. The chain uses TRBV21-1 and TRBJ2-5; whether TRBD2, the table's D call, matches the DNA was not checked. TRBV21-1 is recorded as a pseudogene. This CDR3 has 15 amino acids. The CDR3 sequence: CASPSDRLTQETQYF. CDR3 bases: TGTGCCAGCCCCAGTGATAGACTCACACAAGAGACCCAGTACTTC.

The chain joins TRBV18 to TRBJ2-1; 7 bases are a match to TRBD1. Germline values: CDR1 KGHSH, CDR2 LQKENI. V lost 5 bases to trimming and J lost 9 bases; unmatched junction nucleotides: 10. This CDR3 is built from 14 residues. The CDR3 protein is CASSCEGAHCEQFF. CDR3 in DNA: TGTGCCAGCTCATGTGAGGGGGCGCATTGTGAGCAGTTCTTC.

This sequence joins TRBV6-5 and TRBJ1-2, with TRBD1 identical over 9 bases. The CDR3 spans 14 residues. Germline lookup yields CDR1 MNHEY and CDR2 SVGAGI. Germline trimming cut 6 bases from V and 7 bases from J; bases unmatched to any gene: 9. CDR3 DNA: TGTGCCAGCAGCCCCCCGACAGGGGGAGCTGGCTACACCTTC. Amino acids: CASSPPTGGAGYTF.

The V gene is TRBV27, the J gene TRBJ2-1, with 13 bases matching TRBD2. The CDR3 contains 16 residues. The germline V gene has CDR1 MNHEY and CDR2 SMNVEV (reference sequence). The ends lost 6 bases at V and 0 bases at J; junction bases unmatched: 2. In nucleotides, the CDR3 is TGTGCCAGCAGCCGGACTAGCGGGAGCTCCTACAATGAGCAGTTCTTC. Residues: CASSRTSGSSYNEQFF.

This CDR3 reads CASSPAGLPYEQYF. CDR3 in DNA: TGTGCCAGCAGTCCCGCCGGGCTTCCTTACGAGCAGTACTTC. This chain connects TRBV28 to TRBJ2-7; D remains unclear. The V end was cut by 5 bases, the J end by 4 bases, with 15 bases between. Germline V gene lookup returns CDR1 MDHEN and CDR2 SYDVKM. CDR3 length: 14 amino acids. The variable domain in full, completed from reference TRBV28 and TRBJ2-7, reads DVKVTQSSRYLVKRTGEKVFLECVQDMDHENMFWYRQDPGLGLRLIYFSYDVKMKEKGDIPEGYSVSREKKERFSLILESASTNQTSMYLCASSPAGLPYEQYFGPGTRLTVT.